These T cell receptor beta chains were read from a single sample in a study of T-cell reconstitution after alpha-beta-depleted transplantation in children. TCRdb re-derived calls from the PCR reads in MiXCR, one entry per CDR3 protein. The sample has hundreds of thousands of distinct CDR3 sequences; 9.5% to 15% are singletons. The material was PBMCs from the stem cell graft donor, obtained from the stem cell graft. Source of these receptors: a human donor who donated a stem cell graft to a child with combined immunodeficiency. Both conserved end residues are part of each CDR3. The D gene is left open where the match is weak. The size entry is marked missing in some rows and otherwise reads once, few, many or a size class.

clone_size	d_call	v_call	j_call	cdr3_aa	cdr3_nt
few	.	TRBV4-2	TRBJ2-7	CASSLTVTSYEQYF	TGTGCCAGCAGCCTGACGGTCACATCCTACGAGCAGTACTTC
many	.	TRBV6-5	TRBJ2-1	CASSPVPYNEQFF	TGTGCCAGCAGTCCGGTACCCTACAATGAGCAGTTCTTC
few	.	TRBV14	TRBJ1-2	CASSQGDGSYGYTF	TGTGCCAGCAGCCAAGGGGACGGATCTTATGGCTACACCTTC
.	TRBD1	TRBV5-1	TRBJ2-1	CASTEPGQRQFF	TGCGCCAGCACCGAACCGGGACAGCGGCAGTTCTTC
few	.	TRBV20-1	TRBJ1-1	CSARDLVRGSGTEAFF	TGCAGTGCTAGAGATTTGGTTCGAGGGTCGGGCACTGAAGCTTTCTTT
many	.	TRBV12-3/TRBV12-4	TRBJ1-1	CASSFGVRSTEAFF	TGTGCCAGCAGTTTCGGTGTTCGAAGCACTGAAGCTTTCTTT
many	.	TRBV27	TRBJ2-5	CASNTAGETQYF	TGTGCCAGCAATACTGCGGGAGAGACCCAGTACTTC
.	.	TRBV30	TRBJ1-5	CAWSEQANQPQHF	TGTGCCTGGAGTGAGCAGGCTAATCAGCCCCAGCATTTT
few	.	TRBV12-3/TRBV12-4	TRBJ2-7	CASSLAAVQGLRYF	TGTGCCAGCAGTTTAGCTGCCGTACAGGGTCTTCGGTACTTC
few	.	TRBV5-6	TRBJ2-7	CASSTGLGTQGNEQYF	TGTGCCAGCAGCACTGGCCTGGGGACGCAGGGGAACGAGCAGTACTTC
.	.	TRBV7-9	TRBJ2-7	CASSLEGDKQEREQYF	TGTGCCAGCAGCTTAGAGGGGGACAAGCAAGAACGGGAGCAGTACTTC
few	TRBD1	TRBV14	TRBJ2-7	CASSQTDSGQPYEQYF	TGTGCCAGCAGCCAGACAGATTCGGGACAGCCCTACGAGCAGTACTTC
few	.	TRBV5-6	TRBJ2-3	CASIVSGLEFLPDTQYF	TGTGCCAGCATCGTATCGGGCCTCGAGTTTCTTCCAGATACGCAGTATTTT
.	TRBD2	TRBV7-2	TRBJ2-7	CASATSGRAYEQYF	TGTGCCAGCGCTACTAGCGGGAGGGCCTACGAGCAGTACTTC
.	TRBD1	TRBV19	TRBJ2-7	CASSIDHQDRVAQYF	TGTGCCAGTAGTATAGACCACCAAGACAGGGTGGCGCAGTACTTC
few	.	TRBV4-2	TRBJ1-5	CASSQQENQPQHF	TGTGCCAGCAGCCAGCAAGAAAATCAGCCCCAGCATTTT
.	TRBD1	TRBV19	TRBJ2-4	CASSEGQGVIQYF	TGTGCCAGTAGTGAGGGACAGGGGGTGATTCAGTACTTC
few	.	TRBV4-3	TRBJ2-3	CASSQTNLPPDTQYF	TGCGCCAGCAGCCAAACCAATCTCCCCCCAGATACGCAGTATTTT
few	.	TRBV12-3/TRBV12-4	TRBJ1-1	CASSQMGNTEAFF	TGTGCCAGCAGTCAGATGGGGAACACTGAAGCTTTCTTT
many	TRBD1	TRBV18	TRBJ1-1	CASSPPTDRGTAFF	TGTGCCAGCTCACCACCGACGGACAGGGGGACGGCTTTCTTT
few	.	TRBV27	TRBJ2-3	CARPEFSTDTQYF	TGTGCCAGGCCGGAGTTCAGCACAGATACGCAGTATTTT
many	TRBD1	TRBV24-1	TRBJ2-1	CATSPGTGVQFF	TGTGCCACCAGTCCGGGGACAGGGGTGCAGTTCTTC
few	.	TRBV12-3/TRBV12-4	TRBJ1-2	CASSERGLRVGYTF	TGTGCCAGCAGTGAAAGGGGATTAAGGGTTGGCTACACCTTC
.	TRBD1	TRBV12-3/TRBV12-4	TRBJ2-5	CASSLMGQQETQYF	TGTGCCAGCAGTTTAATGGGACAGCAAGAGACCCAGTACTTC
.	TRBD2	TRBV7-9	TRBJ2-1	CASSLPGSGARSYNEQFF	TGTGCCAGCAGCCTACCCGGGAGCGGGGCACGCTCCTACAATGAGCAGTTCTTC
.	.	TRBV5-6	TRBJ2-7	CASSLGFGEAYEQYF	TGTGCCAGCAGCTTGGGCTTCGGTGAGGCCTACGAGCAGTACTTC
.	TRBD2	TRBV2	TRBJ2-3	CASSDLAGMDTQYF	TGTGCCAGCAGTGATCTAGCGGGTATGGATACGCAGTATTTT
many	.	TRBV24-1	TRBJ1-5	CATSDLGGNQPQHF	TGTGCCACCAGTGATCTCGGGGGCAATCAGCCCCAGCATTTT
few	TRBD2	TRBV9	TRBJ2-5	CASSKRLAGQETQYF	TGTGCCAGCAGCAAGCGACTAGCGGGCCAAGAGACCCAGTACTTC
.	.	TRBV10-3	TRBJ2-7	CAVTSRPWDYEQYF	TGTGCCGTTACTTCACGACCCTGGGATTACGAGCAGTACTTC
few	.	TRBV5-1	TRBJ1-2	CASSLQVGYGYTF	TGCGCCAGCAGCTTACAGGTGGGCTATGGCTACACCTTC
few	.	TRBV12-3/TRBV12-4	TRBJ2-1	CASSPGREQFF	TGTGCCAGCAGTCCCGGACGGGAGCAGTTCTTC
many	.	TRBV12-3/TRBV12-4	TRBJ2-2	CASSLLGWGSTGELFF	TGTGCCAGCAGTCTTCTTGGGTGGGGGTCGACCGGGGAGCTGTTTTTT
.	TRBD2	TRBV7-2	TRBJ2-3	CASSLYRRKTTSGGEGTDTQYF	TGTGCCAGCAGCTTATACCGCCGAAAAACCACTAGCGGGGGAGAGGGCACAGATACGCAGTATTTT
.	.	TRBV7-9	TRBJ2-1	CSSSLSGHEQFF	TGTTCCAGCAGCTTATCCGGGCATGAGCAGTTCTTC
many	TRBD1	TRBV20-1	TRBJ2-1	CSAAPGGYNEQFF	TGCAGTGCTGCACCAGGGGGTTACAATGAGCAGTTCTTC
.	TRBD2	TRBV12-3/TRBV12-4	TRBJ2-3	CASSFPHAGGQSTQYF	TGTGCCAGCAGTTTTCCCCACGCGGGGGGCCAAAGTACGCAGTATTTT
few	.	TRBV27	TRBJ2-3	CASSLGWDRDTDTQYF	TGTGCCAGCAGTTTAGGGTGGGATAGAGACACAGATACGCAGTATTTT
few	TRBD2	TRBV9	TRBJ2-1	CASSLEAGTSYNEQFF	TGTGCCAGCAGCCTTGAAGCGGGAACATCCTACAATGAGCAGTTCTTC
.	TRBD1	TRBV27	TRBJ1-4	CASSRTGETNEKLFF	TGTGCCAGCAGTCGGACAGGGGAAACTAATGAAAAACTGTTTTTT
.	TRBD2	TRBV20-1	TRBJ2-1	CSARDPSGRGNYNEQFF	TGCAGTGCTAGAGACCCTAGCGGGAGGGGAAACTACAATGAGCAGTTCTTC
few	.	TRBV11-1	TRBJ2-1	CASGLGGQSYEQFF	TGTGCTAGCGGACTTGGGGGACAAAGTTATGAGCAGTTCTTC
.	.	TRBV28	TRBJ2-7	CASSLSFGEASSYEQYF	TGTGCCAGCAGTTTATCATTCGGGGAGGCAAGCTCCTACGAGCAGTACTTC
few	.	TRBV25-1	TRBJ2-7	CASTRTLSYEQYF	TGTGCCAGCACCCGGACGTTATCCTACGAGCAGTACTTC
.	TRBD1	TRBV30	TRBJ2-5	CAWREAGQGGETQYF	TGTGCCTGGAGAGAAGCGGGACAGGGAGGGGAGACCCAGTACTTC